This note documents a single T cell receptor (beta chain) sequence. This sample was included in a study of OX40 agonist ivuxolimab in advanced cancers. The CDR3 sequence is 12 residues long. Germline CDR1 and CDR2: MNHNY and SVGAGI (reference sequence). Trimming removed 2 bases from V and 8 bases from J, with 7 bases in between. TCRdb's copy holds only in-frame clones and misses some; the assay was immunoSEQ multiplex PCR. The table shows approximately 22,000 clones, with roughly nine tenths occurring only once. This receptor was identified in an adult with an advanced solid tumor such as melanoma, head and neck, liver or kidney cancer. The chain joins TRBV6-6 to TRBJ2-1; a weak D match, TRBD2 (5 bases). The sample consisted of CD4+ or CD8+ T cells sorted from blood, taken in a trial of the OX40 agonist ivuxolimab. The CDR3 coding sequence is TGTGCCAGCAGTTACGGCGGGCATGAGCAGTTCTTC. Its protein is CASSYGGHEQFF.